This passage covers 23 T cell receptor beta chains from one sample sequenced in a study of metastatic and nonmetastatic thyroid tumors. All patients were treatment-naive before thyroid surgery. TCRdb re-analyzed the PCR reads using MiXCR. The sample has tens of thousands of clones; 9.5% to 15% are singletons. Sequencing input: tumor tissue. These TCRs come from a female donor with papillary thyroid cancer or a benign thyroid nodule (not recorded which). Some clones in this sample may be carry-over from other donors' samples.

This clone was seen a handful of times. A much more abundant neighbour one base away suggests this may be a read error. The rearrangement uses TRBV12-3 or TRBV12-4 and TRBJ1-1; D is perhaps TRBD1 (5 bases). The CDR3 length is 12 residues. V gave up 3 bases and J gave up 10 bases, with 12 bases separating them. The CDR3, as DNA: TGTGCCAGCAGTTTCCCTATTGGGGCAGCTTTCTTT. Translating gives CASSFPIGAAFF.

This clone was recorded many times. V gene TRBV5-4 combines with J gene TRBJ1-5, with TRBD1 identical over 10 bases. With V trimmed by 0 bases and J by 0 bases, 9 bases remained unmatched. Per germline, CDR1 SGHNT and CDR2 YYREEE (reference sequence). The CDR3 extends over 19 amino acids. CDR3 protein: CASSLASGTGDYSNQPQHF. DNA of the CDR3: TGTGCCAGCAGCTTGGCCTCCGGGACAGGGGATTATAGCAATCAGCCCCAGCATTTT.

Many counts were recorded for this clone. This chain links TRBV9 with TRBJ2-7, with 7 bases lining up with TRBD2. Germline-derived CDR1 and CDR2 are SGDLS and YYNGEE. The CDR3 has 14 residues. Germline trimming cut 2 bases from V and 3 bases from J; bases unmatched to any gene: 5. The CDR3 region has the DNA TGTGCCAGCAGCGTTCAAGCGGGGCTCTACGAGCAGTACTTC. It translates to CASSVQAGLYEQYF.

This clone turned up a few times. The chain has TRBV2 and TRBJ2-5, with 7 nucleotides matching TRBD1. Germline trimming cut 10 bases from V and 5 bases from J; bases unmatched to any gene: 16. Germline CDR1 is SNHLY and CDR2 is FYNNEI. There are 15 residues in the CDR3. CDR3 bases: TGTGCCATCATAGATCCCGACAGGGCTCGGGAGACCCAGTACTTC. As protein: CAIIDPDRARETQYF.

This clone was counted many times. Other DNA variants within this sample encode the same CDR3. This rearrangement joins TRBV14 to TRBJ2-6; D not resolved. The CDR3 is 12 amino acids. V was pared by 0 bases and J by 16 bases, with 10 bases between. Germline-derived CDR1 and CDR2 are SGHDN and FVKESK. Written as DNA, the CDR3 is TGTGCCAGCAGCCAAGAAGGGATTTCACTGACTTTC. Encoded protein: CASSQEGISLTF.

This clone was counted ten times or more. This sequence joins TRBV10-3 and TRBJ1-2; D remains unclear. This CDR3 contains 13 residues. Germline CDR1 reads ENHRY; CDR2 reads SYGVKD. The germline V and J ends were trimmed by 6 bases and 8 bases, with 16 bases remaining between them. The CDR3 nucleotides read TGTGCCATCAGGGGTGGCTCCCGAGGGGGCTACACCTTC. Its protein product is CAIRGGSRGGYTF.

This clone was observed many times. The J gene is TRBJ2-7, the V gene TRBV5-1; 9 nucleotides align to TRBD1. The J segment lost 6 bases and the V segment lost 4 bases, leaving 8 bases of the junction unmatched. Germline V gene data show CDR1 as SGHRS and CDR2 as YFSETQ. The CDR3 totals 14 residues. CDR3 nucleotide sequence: TGCGCCAGCAGCCCGGGACAGGGCCTGGGCGAGCAGTACTTC. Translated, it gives CASSPGQGLGEQYF.

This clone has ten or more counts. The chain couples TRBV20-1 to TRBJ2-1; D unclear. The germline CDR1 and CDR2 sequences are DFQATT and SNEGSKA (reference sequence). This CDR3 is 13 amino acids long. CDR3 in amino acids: CRGPSGSYNEQFF. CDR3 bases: TGCAGGGGTCCCTCCGGGTCCTACAATGAGCAGTTCTTC.

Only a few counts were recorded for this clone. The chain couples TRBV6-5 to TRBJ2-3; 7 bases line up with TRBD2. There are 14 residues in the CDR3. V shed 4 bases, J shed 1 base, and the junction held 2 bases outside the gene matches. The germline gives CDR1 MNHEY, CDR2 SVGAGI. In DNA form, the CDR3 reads TGTGCCAGCAGTTTGGCGGGAGGCACAGATACGCAGTATTTT. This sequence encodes CASSLAGGTDTQYF.

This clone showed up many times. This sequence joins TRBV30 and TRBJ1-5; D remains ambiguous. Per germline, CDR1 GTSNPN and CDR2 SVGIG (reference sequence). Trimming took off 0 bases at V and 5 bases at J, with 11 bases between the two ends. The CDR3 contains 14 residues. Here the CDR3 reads CAWSVRGRDQPQHF. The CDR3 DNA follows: TGTGCCTGGAGTGTACGGGGTCGCGATCAGCCCCAGCATTTT.

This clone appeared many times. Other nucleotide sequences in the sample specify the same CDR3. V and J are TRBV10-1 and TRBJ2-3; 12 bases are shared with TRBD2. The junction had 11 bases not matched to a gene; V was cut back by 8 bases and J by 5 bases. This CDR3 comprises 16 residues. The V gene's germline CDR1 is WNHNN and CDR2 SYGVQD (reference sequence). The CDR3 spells CASSDLAGGREDTQYF. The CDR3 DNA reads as TGCGCCAGCTCCGACCTAGCGGGAGGGCGAGAAGATACGCAGTATTTT.

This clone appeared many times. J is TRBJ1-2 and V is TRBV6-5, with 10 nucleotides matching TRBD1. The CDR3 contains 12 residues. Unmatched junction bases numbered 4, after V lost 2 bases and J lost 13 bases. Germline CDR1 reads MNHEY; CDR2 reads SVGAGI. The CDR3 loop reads CASSYPGQGLTF. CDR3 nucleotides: TGTGCCAGCAGTTACCCGGGACAGGGGCTCACCTTC.

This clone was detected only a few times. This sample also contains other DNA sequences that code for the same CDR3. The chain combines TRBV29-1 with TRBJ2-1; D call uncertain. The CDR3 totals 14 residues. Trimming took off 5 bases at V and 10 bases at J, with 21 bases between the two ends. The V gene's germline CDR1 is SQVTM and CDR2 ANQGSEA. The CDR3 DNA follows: TGCAGCGTTCTTCCTCCCGATCGGGCTGGCGAGCAGTTCTTC. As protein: CSVLPPDRAGEQFF.

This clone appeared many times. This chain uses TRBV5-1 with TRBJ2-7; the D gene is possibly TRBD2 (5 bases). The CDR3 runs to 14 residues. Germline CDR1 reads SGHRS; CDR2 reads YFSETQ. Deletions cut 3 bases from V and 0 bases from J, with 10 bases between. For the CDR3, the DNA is TGCGCCAGCAGCTCTATAGGGAGCTCCTACGAGCAGTACTTC. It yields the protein CASSSIGSSYEQYF.

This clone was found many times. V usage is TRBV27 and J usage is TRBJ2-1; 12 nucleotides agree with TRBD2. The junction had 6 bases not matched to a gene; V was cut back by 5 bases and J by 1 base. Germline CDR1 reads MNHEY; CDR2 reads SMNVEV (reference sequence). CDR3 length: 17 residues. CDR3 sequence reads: CASSQGLAGFSYNEQFF. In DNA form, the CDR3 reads TGTGCCAGCAGTCAGGGACTAGCGGGTTTTTCCTACAATGAGCAGTTCTTC.

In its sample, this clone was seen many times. CDR3 nucleotide sequence: TGTGCCAGCAGTTTTACTGGGAACTATGGCTACACCTTC. Translating it yields CASSFTGNYGYTF. This sequence joins TRBV6-1 and TRBJ1-2; D is ambiguous. Germline values: CDR1 MNHNS, CDR2 SASEGT. The V end was cut by 5 bases, the J end by 2 bases, with 9 bases between. CDR3 length: 13 amino acids.

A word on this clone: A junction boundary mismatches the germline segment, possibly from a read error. CDR3 bases: TGTGCCAGCTCGCGGGACAGGGGGCCGAACACTGAAGCCTTCTTT. Protein: CASSRDRGPNTEAFF. This chain joins TRBV18 and TRBJ1-1; 12 nucleotides line up with TRBD1. This CDR3 is built from 15 residues. Germline CDR1 is KGHSH and CDR2 is LQKENI.

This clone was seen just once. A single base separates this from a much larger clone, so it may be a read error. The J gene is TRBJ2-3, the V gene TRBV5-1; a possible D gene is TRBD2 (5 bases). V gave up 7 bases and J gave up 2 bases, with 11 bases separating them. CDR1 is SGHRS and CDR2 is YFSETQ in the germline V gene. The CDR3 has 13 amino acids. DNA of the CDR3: TGCGCCAGCTCCCGCGGACTCACAGATACGCAGTATTTT. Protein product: CASSRGLTDTQYF.

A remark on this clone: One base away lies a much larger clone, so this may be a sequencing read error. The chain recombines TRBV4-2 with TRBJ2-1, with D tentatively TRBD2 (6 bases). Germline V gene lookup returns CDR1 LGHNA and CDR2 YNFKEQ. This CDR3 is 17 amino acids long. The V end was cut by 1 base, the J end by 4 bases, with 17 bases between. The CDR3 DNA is TGTGCCAGCAGCCAAGGAGGAGGGCAAGGGGCATACAATGAGCAGTTCTTC. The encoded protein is CASSQGGGQGAYNEQFF.

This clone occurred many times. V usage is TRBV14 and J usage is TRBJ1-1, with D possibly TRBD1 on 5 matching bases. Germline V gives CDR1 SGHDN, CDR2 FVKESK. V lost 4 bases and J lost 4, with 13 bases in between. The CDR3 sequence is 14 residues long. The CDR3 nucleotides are TGTGCCAGCAGCCTCGTGCAGGGTTTCACTGAAGCTTTCTTT. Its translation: CASSLVQGFTEAFF.

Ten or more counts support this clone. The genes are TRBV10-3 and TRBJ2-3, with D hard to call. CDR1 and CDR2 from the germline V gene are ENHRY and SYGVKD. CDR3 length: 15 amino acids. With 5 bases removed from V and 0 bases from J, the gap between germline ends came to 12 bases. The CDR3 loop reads CAISPASASTDTQYF. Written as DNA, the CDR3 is TGTGCCATCAGTCCTGCATCCGCTAGCACAGATACGCAGTATTTT.

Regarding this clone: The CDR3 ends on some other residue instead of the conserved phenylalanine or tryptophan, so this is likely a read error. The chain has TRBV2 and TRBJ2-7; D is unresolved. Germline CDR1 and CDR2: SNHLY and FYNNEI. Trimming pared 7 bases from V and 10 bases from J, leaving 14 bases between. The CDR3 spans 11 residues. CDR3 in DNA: TGTGCCAGCACAGGAAATGGCGATCAGTACCTC. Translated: CASTGNGDQYL.

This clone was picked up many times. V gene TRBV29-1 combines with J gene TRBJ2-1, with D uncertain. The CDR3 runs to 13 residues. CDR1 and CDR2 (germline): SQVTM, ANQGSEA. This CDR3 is CGMVAPTYNEQFF. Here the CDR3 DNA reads TGCGGCATGGTGGCTCCTACCTACAATGAGCAGTTCTTC.